The entry below describes one T cell receptor beta chain. The antigen remains unidentified. The data were taken from a study of tumor-infiltrating lymphocytes in primary liver carcinoma. As for the study in general: Patients' primary liver carcinoma was surgically resected. Study results and limitations: The overlap of tumor-adjacent and tumor-blood pairs was smaller than that of tumor region pairs.

The germline CDR1 and CDR2 sequences are MNHNS and SASEGT. The CDR3 is 13 amino acids. V shed 7 bases, J shed 6 bases, and the junction held 6 bases outside the gene matches. TCR beta cDNA came from roughly 0.45 ug total RNA, primed with a constant-region primer. Libraries of TCR beta came from three nested multiplex PCR rounds with slightly modified ARM-PCR. A C-beta reverse primer was combined with TRBV1-TRBV30 forward primers in the first two PCR rounds, and each round had ten to eleven cycles. TCRdb reprocessed the multiplex PCR reads with MiXCR, giving one entry per CDR3 protein. The data contain approximately 320,000 distinct CDR3 sequences, about three fifths of them singletons. Unsorted whole blood supplied the RNA, and germline DNA was extracted too. Blood samples of four milliliters were drawn preoperatively.

Sequencing input: peripheral blood. V usage is TRBV6-1 and J usage is TRBJ1-1, with 9 bases identical to TRBD1. This TCR was sampled from a woman in her twenties or thirties with primary liver carcinoma and hepatitis B virus infection. CDR3 sequence: CASIRQGGPEAFF. CDR3 bases: TGTGCCAGCATCAGACAGGGGGGCCCTGAAGCTTTCTTT.